The next 27 T cell receptor beta chains were all read from a single sample in a study of blood T cell repertoires in COVID-19. Libraries were prepared by immunoSEQ multiplex PCR; TCRdb keeps only in-frame clonotypes and omits some of them. The sample has 150,000 or so clones; roughly four fifths are singletons. The sequencing sample was made of peripheral blood. Receptors originate from an elderly woman with acute or convalescent COVID-19.

V and J are TRBV5-1 and TRBJ2-3; 7 nucleotides agree with TRBD1. Germline CDR1 is SGHRS and CDR2 is YFSETQ. The CDR3 is 15 residues long. With V trimmed by 4 bases and J by 2 bases, 7 bases remained unmatched. CDR3 nucleotide sequence: TGCGCCAGCAGCCCCCGAGGGGGCATCACAGATACGCAGTATTTT. Amino acids: CASSPRGGITDTQYF.

The rearrangement links TRBV4-1 to TRBJ2-5, with 15 bases that match TRBD2. CDR1 and CDR2 from the germline V gene are MGHRA and YSYEKL. With V trimmed by 4 bases and J by 4 bases, 10 bases remained unmatched. The CDR3 spans 18 residues. The CDR3 nucleotides are TGCGCCAGCAGCCGACAATTGGGACTAGCGGGGGGTCGAGAGACCCAGTACTTC. This encodes CASSRQLGLAGGRETQYF.

This clone came up many times. V usage is TRBV9 and J usage is TRBJ2-2, with TRBD1 matching over 10 bases. Unmatched junction bases numbered 6, after V lost 4 bases and J lost 6 bases. CDR1 and CDR2 from the germline V gene are SGDLS and YYNGEE. CDR3 length equals 15 residues. The CDR3 nucleotides are TGTGCCAGCAGCCCCCGGGACAGGGGCGCCGGGGAGCTGTTTTTT. This translates into CASSPRDRGAGELFF.

The V and J genes are TRBV7-9 and TRBJ1-1; D may be TRBD1 (5 bases). CDR1 is SEHNR and CDR2 is FQNEAQ in the germline V gene (reference sequence). This CDR3 comprises 16 residues. The V and J ends lost 3 bases and 1 base respectively, with 15 bases between them. The CDR3 DNA follows: TGTGCCAGCAGCTTGGCGGGCCGCGGGGGGAACACTGAAGCTTTCTTT. Translating gives CASSLAGRGGNTEAFF.

V is TRBV10-3 and J is TRBJ1-5; 9 nucleotides line up with TRBD1. The CDR3 is made up of 12 amino acids. The V segment lost 10 bases and the J segment 6 bases; nucleotides outside the gene matches: 4. Germline CDR1 reads ENHRY; CDR2 reads SYGVKD. As DNA, the CDR3 is TGTGCCAGCGGGACAGGGTTTCAGCCCCAGCATTTT. Protein product: CASGTGFQPQHF.

V and J are TRBV28 and TRBJ1-2, with D perhaps matching TRBD1 (5 bases). Germline V gene sequence: CDR1 MDHEN, CDR2 SYDVKM. V was pared by 6 bases and J by 5 bases, with 16 bases between. The CDR3 spans 14 residues. CDR3 in DNA: TGTGCCAGCAGCCCGGACAACTGGGCTTATGGCTACACCTTC. This gives the protein CASSPDNWAYGYTF.

V gene TRBV7-3 combines with J gene TRBJ2-3; 9 nucleotides agree with TRBD2. The CDR3 sequence is 15 residues long. In germline, CDR1 is SGHTA, CDR2 FQGTGA. After removal of 2 bases from V and 5 bases from J, the junction contained 5 bases not matched to a gene. CDR3: CASSLGAGGLDTQYF. The CDR3 DNA sequence: TGTGCCAGCAGCTTAGGAGCGGGGGGACTAGATACGCAGTATTTT.

V usage is TRBV6-1 and J usage is TRBJ2-7; 7 bases agree with TRBD2. The J segment lost 6 bases and the V segment lost 3 bases, leaving 11 bases of the junction unmatched. Germline CDR1 reads MNHNS; CDR2 reads SASEGT. The CDR3 runs 15 residues. The DNA of the CDR3 is TGTGCCAGCAGTGATTGGGGCTCTAAGCGGGGCGAGCAGTACTTC. Its translation: CASSDWGSKRGEQYF.

The table lists this clone with a count of one. The rearrangement uses TRBV6-5 and TRBJ1-5; no firm D call. The CDR3 extends over 13 amino acids. Per germline, CDR1 MNHEY and CDR2 SVGAGI. V gave up 2 bases and J gave up 7 bases, with 9 bases separating them. CDR3 protein: CASSYEGRQPQHF. Here the CDR3 DNA reads TGTGCCAGCAGTTACGAGGGAAGGCAGCCCCAGCATTTT.

The genes are TRBV11-3 and TRBJ2-3, with a possible D match to TRBD2 (6 bases). The CDR3 loop spans 14 amino acids. V was trimmed by 1 base and J by 3 bases, leaving 8 bases between them. Germline-derived CDR1 and CDR2 are SGHNT and YENEEA. In DNA, the CDR3 is TGTGCCAGCAGCTTAGGGGAGGTGACAGATACGCAGTATTTT. It codes for CASSLGEVTDTQYF. The full variable domain, completed using reference TRBV11-3 and TRBJ2-3, is EAGVVQSPRYKIIEKKQPVAFWCNPISGHNTLYWYLQNLGQGPELLIRYENEEAVDDSQLPKDRFSAERLKGVDSTLKIQPAELGDSAVYLCASSLGEVTDTQYFGPGTRLTVL.

This chain links TRBV6-5 with TRBJ1-2, with unresolved D. Trimming took off 6 bases at V and 4 bases at J, with 12 bases between the two ends. The CDR3 sequence is 13 residues long. The germline CDR1 and CDR2 sequences are MNHEY and SVGAGI. The CDR3 coding sequence is TGTGCCAGCAGAAAAGACTCACGCTATGGCTACACCTTC. It is translated as CASRKDSRYGYTF.

This clone occurred a few times. The rearrangement joins TRBV5-5 to TRBJ2-3, with 9 nucleotides matching TRBD2. There are 15 residues in the CDR3. Germline CDR1 is SGHKS and CDR2 is YYEKEE (reference sequence). Trimming removed 4 bases from V and 6 bases from J; junction bases left unmatched: 9. CDR3 in amino acids: CASSPRTSAGDTQYF. The CDR3 region has the DNA TGTGCCAGCAGCCCTAGGACTAGCGCTGGGGATACGCAGTATTTT.

The chain carries TRBV7-2 and TRBJ2-5, with D possibly TRBD2 on 5 matching bases. V shed 1 base and J shed 5 bases, with 11 bases lying between them. The germline V gene has CDR1 SGHTA and CDR2 FQGNSA. The CDR3 spans 14 residues. The CDR3 protein is CASSLDGDLETQYF. The CDR3 DNA reads TGTGCCAGCAGCTTAGACGGGGATCTTGAGACCCAGTACTTC.

The chain carries TRBV19 and TRBJ1-2, with no clear D. The V gene lost 6 bases and the J gene lost 8 bases, with 16 bases spanning the gap. The CDR3 covers 13 residues. The germline V gene encodes CDR1 LNHDA and CDR2 SQIVND (reference sequence). The DNA for the CDR3 is TGTGCCAGTAGGGCGGGGTACGGGCGAGGCTACACCTTC. Its translation is CASRAGYGRGYTF.

This rearrangement joins TRBV4-1 to TRBJ2-7, with 11 bases aligning to TRBD1. Germline-derived CDR1 and CDR2 are MGHRA and YSYEKL. J gave up 4 bases and V 1 base, and 3 bases lay outside the gene matches. This CDR3 comprises 15 residues. The CDR3 coding sequence is TGCGCCAGCAGCCAAGGCGGACAGGGGGCGTACGAGCAGTACTTC. Its protein product is CASSQGGQGAYEQYF.

This sequence joins TRBV5-1 and TRBJ1-1; maybe TRBD1 (6 bases). CDR3 length: 18 amino acids. Trimming cost V 0 bases and J 5 bases, with 23 bases left between them. The germline V gene has CDR1 SGHRS and CDR2 YFSETQ. The DNA for the CDR3 is TGCGCCAGCAGCTTGGTGAACGGTCGGCCGGGAAGGGGGACTGAAGCTTTCTTT. Its translation: CASSLVNGRPGRGTEAFF.

V and J are TRBV19 and TRBJ2-3; weak D call: TRBD2 (6 bases). Per germline, CDR1 LNHDA and CDR2 SQIVND (reference sequence). The germline V and J ends were trimmed by 3 bases and 6 bases, with 19 bases remaining between them. The CDR3 length is 16 residues. The CDR3 sequence is CASSIWEATKGDTQYF. CDR3 DNA sequence: TGTGCCAGTAGTATCTGGGAGGCCACTAAAGGCGATACGCAGTATTTT.

In nucleotides, the CDR3 is TGTGCCAGCAGCTTGGGAGGGACAGGGGTGGACGATGGCTACACCTTC. As protein: CASSLGGTGVDDGYTF. The J gene is TRBJ1-2, the V gene TRBV5-8; 10 positions agree with TRBD1. J was trimmed by 6 bases and V by 0 bases; bases with no gene match: 8. The germline V gene encodes CDR1 SGHTS and CDR2 YDEGEE. CDR3 size: 16 residues.

The CDR3 loop reads CASSAFAGGVEKLFF. For the CDR3, the DNA is TGTGCCAGCAGTGCCTTCGCAGGGGGTGTTGAAAAACTGTTTTTT. The gene calls are TRBV6-4 and TRBJ1-4, with TRBD1 matching 7 bases. CDR1 MRHNA and CDR2 SNTAGT come from the germline V gene. V trimming: 4 bases; J trimming: 7 bases; junction bases outside the gene matches: 9. The CDR3 contains 15 residues.

V gene TRBV11-2 combines with J gene TRBJ2-5; D is uncertain. Germline V CDR1 and CDR2: SGHAT, FQNNGV. Trimming pared 1 base from V and 5 bases from J, leaving 5 bases between. This CDR3 comprises 12 residues. The CDR3 DNA reads as TGTGCCAGCAGCTTAGGAGCTGAGACCCAGTACTTC. Residues: CASSLGAETQYF.

This clone was seen a single time. J is TRBJ2-7 and V is TRBV6-5, with TRBD1 matching 9 bases. The germline CDR1 and CDR2 sequences are MNHEY and SVGAGI. Losses at the gene ends were 0 bases for V and 4 bases for J; bases not matched to a gene: 4. This CDR3 has 15 amino acids. Here the CDR3 reads CASSYSGTGNYEQYF. CDR3 in DNA: TGTGCCAGCAGTTACTCCGGGACAGGGAATTACGAGCAGTACTTC.

This clone was seen only a few times. This rearrangement joins TRBV5-6 to TRBJ2-1; unclear D gene. The CDR3 runs 13 residues. V shed 1 base and J shed 7 bases, with 9 bases lying between them. Germline lookup yields CDR1 SGHDT and CDR2 YYEEEE. CDR3 nucleotide sequence: TGTGCCAGCAGCTTGAGATTCGGGAATGAGCAGTTCTTC. Translated, it gives CASSLRFGNEQFF.

The chain joins TRBV5-1 to TRBJ2-5; 12 bases are a match to TRBD1. This CDR3 is built from 17 residues. Germline CDR1 and CDR2: SGHRS and YFSETQ. Trimming cost V 3 bases and J 4 bases; bases outside gene matches: 10. The CDR3 loop is CASSYYPGQGAGETQYF. For the CDR3, the DNA is TGCGCCAGCAGCTATTACCCGGGACAGGGGGCAGGAGAGACCCAGTACTTC.

The chain uses TRBV5-4 and TRBJ2-1; 8 bases are a match to TRBD2. Germline V gene lookup returns CDR1 SGHNT and CDR2 YYREEE (reference sequence). V was pared by 0 bases and J by 6 bases, with 8 bases of the junction left unmatched. This CDR3 is 16 amino acids long. This chain's CDR3 is CASSLAGGGPFNEQFF. CDR3 DNA: TGTGCCAGCAGCTTGGCCGGGGGGGGGCCGTTCAATGAGCAGTTCTTC.

J is TRBJ1-3 and V is TRBV6-1, with a tentative D call TRBD1 (5 bases). Germline V CDR1 and CDR2: MNHNS, SASEGT. Trimming pared 3 bases from V and 0 bases from J, leaving 12 bases between. CDR3 length equals 16 residues. Here the CDR3 DNA reads TGTGCCAGCAGTGAGGGCAGGGTGAACTCTGGAAACACCATATATTTT. It encodes CASSEGRVNSGNTIYF.

The V gene is TRBV28, the J gene TRBJ1-4, with a tentative D call TRBD1 (5 bases). The CDR3 is 14 residues long. Germline V lookup: CDR1 MDHEN, CDR2 SYDVKM. V lost 4 bases and J 6 bases, leaving 12 bases between the germline ends. CDR3 protein: CASSSSGVDEKLFF. CDR3 nucleotide sequence: TGTGCCAGCAGTTCGTCGGGGGTGGATGAAAAACTGTTTTTT.

This rearrangement joins TRBV5-4 to TRBJ1-4, with no clear D. V lost 0 bases, J lost 6 bases, and 9 bases lay in between. CDR1 and CDR2 from the germline V gene are SGHNT and YYREEE (reference sequence). The CDR3 totals 14 residues. The CDR3 reads CASSLGRSDEKLFF. The CDR3 DNA reads as TGTGCCAGCAGCTTGGGTCGTTCGGATGAAAAACTGTTTTTT.